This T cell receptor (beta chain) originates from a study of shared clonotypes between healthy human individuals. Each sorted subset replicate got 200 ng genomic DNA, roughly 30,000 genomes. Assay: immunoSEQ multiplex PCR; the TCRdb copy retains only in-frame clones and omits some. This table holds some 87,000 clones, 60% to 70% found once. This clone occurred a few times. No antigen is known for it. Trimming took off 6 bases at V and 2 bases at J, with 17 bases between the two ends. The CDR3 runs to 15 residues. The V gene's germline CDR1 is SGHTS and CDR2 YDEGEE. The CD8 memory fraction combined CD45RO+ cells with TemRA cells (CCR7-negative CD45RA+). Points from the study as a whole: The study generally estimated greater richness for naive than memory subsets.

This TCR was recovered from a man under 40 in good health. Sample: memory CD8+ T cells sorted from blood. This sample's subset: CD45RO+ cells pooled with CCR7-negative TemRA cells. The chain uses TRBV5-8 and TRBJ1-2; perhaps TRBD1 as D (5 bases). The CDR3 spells CASNPGFRGNYGYTF. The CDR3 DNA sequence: TGTGCCAGCAACCCCGGATTCCGGGGGAACTATGGCTACACCTTC.